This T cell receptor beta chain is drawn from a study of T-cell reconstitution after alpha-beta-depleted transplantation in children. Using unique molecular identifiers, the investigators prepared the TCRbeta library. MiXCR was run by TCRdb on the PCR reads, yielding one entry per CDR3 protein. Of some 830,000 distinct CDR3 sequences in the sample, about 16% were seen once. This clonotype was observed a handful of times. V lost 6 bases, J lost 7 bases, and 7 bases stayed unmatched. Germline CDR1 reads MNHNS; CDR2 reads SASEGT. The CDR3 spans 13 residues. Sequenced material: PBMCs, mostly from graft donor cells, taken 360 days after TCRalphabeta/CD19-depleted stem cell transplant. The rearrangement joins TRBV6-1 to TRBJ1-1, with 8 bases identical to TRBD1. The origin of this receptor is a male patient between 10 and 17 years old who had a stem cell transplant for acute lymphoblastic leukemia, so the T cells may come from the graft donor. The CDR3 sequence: CASSPGTGIEAFF. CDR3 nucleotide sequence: TGTGCCAGCAGCCCCGGGACAGGAATTGAAGCTTTCTTT.